This TCR beta chain derives from a study of regulatory T cells in long-lasting Graves disease. Study-level findings and limits: Among samples with persistent disease, TRBV28, TRBJ1-2 and TRBJ2-5 were favored. Newly diagnosed Graves' patients exceeded persistent ones in TCR diversity.

In this sample, this clonotype turned up a few times. What it binds is unknown. The CDR3 runs to 14 residues. Trimming left V 3 bases short and J 9 bases short, with 12 bases between. CDR1 is MNHEY and CDR2 is SMNVEV in the germline V gene (reference sequence). According to the study, TCR beta libraries were built with iRepertoire HTBI primers and CDR3-region Arm-PCR. TCRdb redid the calling of the multiplex PCR reads with MiXCR, one entry per CDR3 protein. The sample shows approximately 440,000 distinct CDR3 sequences, about 20% of them seen only once. Time point of the sample: persistent/refractory GD, antithyroid drugs over 5 years with positive TRAb. The TCR library used RNA extracted from PBMCs.

The chain links TRBV27 to TRBJ1-6; D gene ambiguous. This sequence was found in a female donor with Graves disease. The sequenced sample was peripheral blood mononuclear cells (PBMCs), obtained when the disease was refractory, from a patient treated with antithyroid drugs. In DNA form, the CDR3 reads TGTGCCAGCAGTTTCCTGGCGGACGGTTCACCCCTCCACTTT. Translated: CASSFLADGSPLHF.